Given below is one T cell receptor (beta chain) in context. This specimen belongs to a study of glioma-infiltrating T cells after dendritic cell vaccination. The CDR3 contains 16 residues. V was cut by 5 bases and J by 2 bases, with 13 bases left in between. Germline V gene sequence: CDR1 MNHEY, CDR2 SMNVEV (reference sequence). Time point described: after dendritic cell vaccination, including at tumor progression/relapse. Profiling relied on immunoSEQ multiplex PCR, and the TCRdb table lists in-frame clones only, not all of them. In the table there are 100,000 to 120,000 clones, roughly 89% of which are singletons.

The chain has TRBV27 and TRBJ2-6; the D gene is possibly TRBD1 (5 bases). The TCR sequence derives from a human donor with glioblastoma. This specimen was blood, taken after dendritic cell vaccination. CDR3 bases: TGTGCCAGCAGTCATTCCAGGGTAGCTGGGGCCAACGTCCTGACTTTC. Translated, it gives CASSHSRVAGANVLTF.